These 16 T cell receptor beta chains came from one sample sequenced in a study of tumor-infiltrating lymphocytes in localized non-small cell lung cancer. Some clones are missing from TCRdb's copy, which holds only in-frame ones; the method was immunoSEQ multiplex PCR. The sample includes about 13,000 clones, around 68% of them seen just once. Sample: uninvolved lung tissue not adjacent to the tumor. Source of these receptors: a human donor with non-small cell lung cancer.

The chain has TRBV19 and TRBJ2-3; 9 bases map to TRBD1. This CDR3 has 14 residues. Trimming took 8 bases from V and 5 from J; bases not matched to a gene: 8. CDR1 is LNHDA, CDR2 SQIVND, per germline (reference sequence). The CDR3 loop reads CASQRDRDKDTQYF. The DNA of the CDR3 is TGTGCCAGTCAAAGGGACAGGGATAAAGATACGCAGTATTTT.

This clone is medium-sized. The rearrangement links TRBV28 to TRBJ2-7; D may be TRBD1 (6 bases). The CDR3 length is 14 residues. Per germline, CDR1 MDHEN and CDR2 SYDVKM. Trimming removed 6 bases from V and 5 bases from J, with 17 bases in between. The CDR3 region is CASRAGDRLDEQYF. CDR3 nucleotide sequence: TGTGCCAGCAGAGCAGGGGACCGTCTAGACGAGCAGTACTTC.

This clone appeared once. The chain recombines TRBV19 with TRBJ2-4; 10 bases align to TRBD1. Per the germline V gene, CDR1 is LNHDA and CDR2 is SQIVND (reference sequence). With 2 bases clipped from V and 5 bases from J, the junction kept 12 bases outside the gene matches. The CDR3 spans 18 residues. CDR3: CASSIWGSGQGKENIQYF. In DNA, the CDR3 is TGTGCCAGTAGTATATGGGGCTCGGGACAGGGGAAAGAAAACATTCAGTACTTC.

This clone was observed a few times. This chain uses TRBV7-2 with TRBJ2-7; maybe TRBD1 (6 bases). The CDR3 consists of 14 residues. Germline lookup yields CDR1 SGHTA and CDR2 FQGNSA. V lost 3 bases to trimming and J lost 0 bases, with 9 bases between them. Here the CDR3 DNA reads TGTGCCAGCAGCTTCGACAGGTCCTCCTACGAGCAGTACTTC. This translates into CASSFDRSSYEQYF.

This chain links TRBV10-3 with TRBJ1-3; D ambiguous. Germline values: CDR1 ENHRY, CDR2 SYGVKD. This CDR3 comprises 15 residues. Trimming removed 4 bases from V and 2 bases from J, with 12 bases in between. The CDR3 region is CAISGGLHPGNTIYF. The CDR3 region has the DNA TGTGCCATCAGTGGCGGGCTACATCCTGGAAACACCATATATTTT.

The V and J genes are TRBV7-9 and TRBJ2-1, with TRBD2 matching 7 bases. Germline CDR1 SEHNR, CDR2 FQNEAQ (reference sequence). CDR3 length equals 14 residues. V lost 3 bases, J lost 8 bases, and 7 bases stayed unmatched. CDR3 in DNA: TGTGCCAGCAGCTTTGGACTAGGACTCGATGAGCAGTTCTTC. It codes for CASSFGLGLDEQFF.

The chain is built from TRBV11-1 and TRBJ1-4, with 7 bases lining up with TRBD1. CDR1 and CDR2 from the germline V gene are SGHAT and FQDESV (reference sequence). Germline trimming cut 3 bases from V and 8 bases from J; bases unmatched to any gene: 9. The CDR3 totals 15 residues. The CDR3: CASSLDDREDEKLFF. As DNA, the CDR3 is TGTGCCAGCAGCTTGGACGACAGGGAGGACGAAAAACTGTTTTTT.

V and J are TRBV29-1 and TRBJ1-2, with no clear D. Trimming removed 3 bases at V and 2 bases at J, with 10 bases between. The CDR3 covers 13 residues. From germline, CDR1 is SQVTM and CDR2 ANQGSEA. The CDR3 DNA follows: TGCAGCGTTGACGGTGATTCGAACTATGGCTACACCTTC. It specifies CSVDGDSNYGYTF.

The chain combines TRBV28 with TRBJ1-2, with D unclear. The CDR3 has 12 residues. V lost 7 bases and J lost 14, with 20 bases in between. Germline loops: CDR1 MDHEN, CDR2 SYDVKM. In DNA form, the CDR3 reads TGTGCCAGCACCATGTATGCAGGCTCGAGGACCTTC. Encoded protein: CASTMYAGSRTF.

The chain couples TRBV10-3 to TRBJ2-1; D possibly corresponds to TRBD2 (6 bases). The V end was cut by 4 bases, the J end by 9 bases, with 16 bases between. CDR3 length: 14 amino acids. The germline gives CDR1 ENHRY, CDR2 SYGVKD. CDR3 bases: TGTGCCATCAGTGGGGCCGGGACTTTAATTGAGCAGTTCTTC. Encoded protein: CAISGAGTLIEQFF.

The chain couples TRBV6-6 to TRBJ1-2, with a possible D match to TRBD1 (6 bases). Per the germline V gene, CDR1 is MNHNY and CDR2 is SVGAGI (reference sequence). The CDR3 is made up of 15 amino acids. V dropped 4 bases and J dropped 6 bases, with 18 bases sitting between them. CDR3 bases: TGTGCCAGCAGTTTTCCTCGGGACATCGGAGATGGCTACACCTTC. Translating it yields CASSFPRDIGDGYTF.

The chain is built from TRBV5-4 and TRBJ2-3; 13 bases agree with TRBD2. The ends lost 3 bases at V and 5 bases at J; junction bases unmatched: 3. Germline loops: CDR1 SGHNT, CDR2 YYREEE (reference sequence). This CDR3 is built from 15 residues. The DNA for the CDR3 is TGTGCCAGCAGCTCCCGACTAGCGGGAGGAGATACGCAGTATTTT. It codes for CASSSRLAGGDTQYF.

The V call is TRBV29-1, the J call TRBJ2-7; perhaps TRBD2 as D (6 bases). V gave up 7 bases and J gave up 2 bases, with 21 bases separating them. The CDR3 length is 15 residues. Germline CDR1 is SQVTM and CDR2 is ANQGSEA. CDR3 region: CSATVRRDGAYEQYF. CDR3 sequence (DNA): TGCAGCGCCACGGTCAGGAGGGACGGGGCCTACGAGCAGTACTTC.

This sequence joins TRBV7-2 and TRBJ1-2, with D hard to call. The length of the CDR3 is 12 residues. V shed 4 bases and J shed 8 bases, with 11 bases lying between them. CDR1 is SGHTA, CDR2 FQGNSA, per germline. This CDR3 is CASSSISGGYTF. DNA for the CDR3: TGTGCCAGCAGCTCTATTTCCGGGGGCTACACCTTC.

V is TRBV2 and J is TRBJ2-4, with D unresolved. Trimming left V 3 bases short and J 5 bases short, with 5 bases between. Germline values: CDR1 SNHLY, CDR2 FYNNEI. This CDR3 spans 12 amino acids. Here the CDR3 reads CASSDRENIQYF. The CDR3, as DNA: TGTGCCAGCAGTGATAGGGAAAACATTCAGTACTTC.

For the CDR3, the DNA is TGCGCCAGCAGCTTGATGGCCCAAGAGACCCAGTACTTC. Translated: CASSLMAQETQYF. This chain joins TRBV5-1 and TRBJ2-5; D unresolved. Deletions cut 1 base from V and 1 base from J, with 5 bases between. This CDR3 comprises 13 residues. The V gene's germline CDR1 is SGHRS and CDR2 YFSETQ.